This TCR beta chain was recovered during a study of cytomegalovirus exposure and HLA in healthy donors. Study conclusions and caveats: Most TCR sequences were rare, but some public TCRs occurred in many donors. The classifier reportedly diagnosed cytomegalovirus status with high specificity and sensitivity.

The CDR3 length is 17 residues. Per germline, CDR1 MGHRA and CDR2 YSYEKL. The ends were cut back, 1 base at V and 4 bases at J, with 19 bases in the middle. Repertoires were generated with immunoSEQ multiplex PCR, while TCRdb's copy carries only in-frame clones and drops some. The sample holds under 200,000 clones; about 90% are singletons and the top ten take 3%. Points on this clone: What it binds is not known.

Sequenced sample: PBMCs. This sequence originates from a woman aged 18-29 years in good health and CMV-seropositive. This chain connects TRBV4-1 to TRBJ1-2; D is possibly TRBD1 (6 bases). The CDR3 coding sequence is TGCGCCAGCAGCCAAGTGCGTGAACAGGGAATAGGCTATGGCTACACCTTC. It encodes CASSQVREQGIGYGYTF.